Detailed here is one T cell receptor beta chain. Combining a sample-barcoded 5' primer with a J-beta primer mix, a second PCR ran for about 6 to 12 cycles. TCRdb passed the 5' RACE reads through MiXCR, listing each CDR3 protein once. Of 800,000 to 1,000,000 distinct CDR3 sequences listed, around 48% were seen once; the top ten hold about an eighth. This specimen comes from a study of blood T cells in healthy people across ages. The extraction recovered at least 5 micrograms of total RNA per sample. Germline values: CDR1 MGHRA, CDR2 YSYEKL. CDR3 length: 11 amino acids. V lost 1 base and J 15 bases, leaving 10 bases between the germline ends.

Sequenced material: blood. V and J are TRBV4-1 and TRBJ2-1, with TRBD2 as a possible D gene (6 bases). This receptor was identified in a man aged 25-40 years in good health. The DNA of the CDR3 is TGCGCCAGCAGCCAAGGGACTAAGCGGTTCTTC. This sequence encodes CASSQGTKRFF.